Sequencing of this T cell receptor beta chain was carried out in a study of blood T cells in healthy people across ages. The CDR3 has 12 amino acids. Trimming took off 2 bases at V and 3 bases at J, with 5 bases between the two ends. Germline lookup yields CDR1 SEHNR and CDR2 FQNEAQ (reference sequence). Points from the study as a whole: Diversity estimated from one million T cells was considered an underestimate.

A sample-barcoded 5' primer and a J-beta primer mix were used in a second PCR of about 7 to 12 cycles. Each cDNA molecule received a tag from a template-switch adaptor that had 12 random nucleotides. TCRdb re-called the 5' RACE reads through MiXCR, storing one row per CDR3 protein. The repertoire has fewer than 900,000 distinct CDR3 sequences, approximately 39% of them found once; the top ten carry about 20%. This clonotype was seen many times. Antigen: not known. The rearrangement uses TRBV7-9 and TRBJ2-7; D gene ambiguous. The receptor's source is a woman in her sixties or seventies in good health. What was sequenced was blood. The CDR3 reads CASSLIFYEQYF. DNA of the CDR3: TGTGCCAGCAGCTTAATCTTCTACGAGCAGTACTTC.